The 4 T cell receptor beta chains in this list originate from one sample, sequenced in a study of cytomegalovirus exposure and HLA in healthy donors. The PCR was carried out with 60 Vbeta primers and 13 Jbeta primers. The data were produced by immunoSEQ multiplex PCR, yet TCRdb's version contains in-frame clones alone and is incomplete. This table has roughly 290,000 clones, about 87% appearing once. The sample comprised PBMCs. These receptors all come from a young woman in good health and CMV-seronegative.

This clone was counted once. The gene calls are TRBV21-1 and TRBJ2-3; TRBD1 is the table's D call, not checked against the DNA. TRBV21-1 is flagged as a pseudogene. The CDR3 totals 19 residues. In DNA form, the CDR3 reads TGTGCCAGCAGCAGACCGGGACAGAAACCTCCCCATTACACAGATACGCAGTATTTT. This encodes CASSRPGQKPPHYTDTQYF.

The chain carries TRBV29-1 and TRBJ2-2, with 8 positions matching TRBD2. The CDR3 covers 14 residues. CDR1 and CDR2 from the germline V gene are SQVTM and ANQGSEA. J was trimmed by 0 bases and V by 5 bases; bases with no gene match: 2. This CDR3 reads CSVRGGPNTGELFF. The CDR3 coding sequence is TGCAGCGTTCGCGGGGGGCCGAACACCGGGGAGCTGTTTTTT.

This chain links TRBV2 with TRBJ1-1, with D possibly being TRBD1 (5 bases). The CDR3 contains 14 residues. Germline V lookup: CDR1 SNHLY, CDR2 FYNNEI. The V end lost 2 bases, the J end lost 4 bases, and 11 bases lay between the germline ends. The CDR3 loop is CASSEFRRGTEAFF. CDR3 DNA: TGTGCCAGCAGTGAATTTAGAAGGGGCACTGAAGCTTTCTTT.

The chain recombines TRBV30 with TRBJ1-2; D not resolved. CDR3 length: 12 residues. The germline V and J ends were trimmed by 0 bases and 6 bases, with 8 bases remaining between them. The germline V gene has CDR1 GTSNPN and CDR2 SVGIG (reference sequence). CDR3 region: CAWSVLQDGYTF. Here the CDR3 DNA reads TGTGCCTGGAGTGTTTTACAAGATGGCTACACCTTC.